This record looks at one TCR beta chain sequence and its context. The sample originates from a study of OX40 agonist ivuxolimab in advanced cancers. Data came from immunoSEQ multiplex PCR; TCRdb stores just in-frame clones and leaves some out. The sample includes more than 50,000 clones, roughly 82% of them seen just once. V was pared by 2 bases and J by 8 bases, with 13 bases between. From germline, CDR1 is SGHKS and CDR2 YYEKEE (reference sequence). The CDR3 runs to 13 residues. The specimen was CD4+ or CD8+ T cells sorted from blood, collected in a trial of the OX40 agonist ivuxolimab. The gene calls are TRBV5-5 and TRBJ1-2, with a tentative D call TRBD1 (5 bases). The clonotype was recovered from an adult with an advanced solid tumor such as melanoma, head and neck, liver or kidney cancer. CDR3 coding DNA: TGTGCCAGCAGCTTTGGGACCTTCTCGGGCTACACCTTC. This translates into CASSFGTFSGYTF.